A selection of T cell receptor beta chains follows, all from one sample in a study of OX40 agonist ivuxolimab in advanced cancers. Measured with immunoSEQ multiplex PCR; TCRdb has only the in-frame clones, and not every one. Here the sample spans about 62,000 clones, less than 85% being singletons. The sequenced sample was CD4+ or CD8+ T cells sorted from blood, obtained in a trial of the OX40 agonist ivuxolimab. These receptors were collected from an adult with an advanced solid tumor such as melanoma, head and neck, liver or kidney cancer. CDR3s include the opening cysteine and the closing phenylalanine or tryptophan. A D gene is named only where the DNA matches it firmly. Not every row has a clone size; where given, it reads once, few, many or a size class.

cdr3_length	v_call	d_call	j_call	clone_size	cdr3_aa	cdr3_nt
13	TRBV28	-	TRBJ1-3	-	CASRRNSGNTIYF	TGTGCCAGCCGGAGGAACTCTGGAAACACCATATATTTT
11	TRBV2	-	TRBJ1-2	-	CASSQLQGYTF	TGTGCCAGCAGCCAACTTCAAGGCTACACCTTC
17	TRBV27	TRBD1	TRBJ2-7	-	CASSLTLDRVGDYEQYF	TGTGCCAGCAGTTTAACCCTCGACAGGGTCGGAGACTACGAGCAGTACTTC
16	TRBV15	-	TRBJ2-4	-	CATSSGQFLAKNIQYF	TGTGCCACCAGCAGTGGACAGTTTCTAGCCAAAAACATTCAGTACTTC
17	TRBV7-9	TRBD1	TRBJ1-4	-	CASSLGDRSATNEKLFF	TGTGCCAGCAGCTTAGGGGACAGGTCAGCAACTAATGAAAAACTGTTTTTT
16	TRBV18	-	TRBJ1-4	-	CASSPPVSAGREKLFF	TGTGCCAGCTCACCACCGGTATCGGCGGGCAGGGAAAAACTGTTTTTT
15	TRBV7-2	-	TRBJ2-3	-	CASSLRGVRTDTQYF	TGTGCCAGCAGCTTGAGAGGGGTGAGGACAGATACGCAGTATTTT
12	TRBV6-5	-	TRBJ1-1	-	CASSGGNTEAFF	TGTGCCAGCAGTGGCGGAAACACTGAAGCTTTCTTT
14	TRBV27	TRBD1	TRBJ1-5	-	CASSFQGASQPQHF	TGTGCCAGCAGTTTCCAGGGGGCTAGTCAGCCCCAGCATTTT
16	TRBV18	-	TRBJ1-5	-	CASSAGTGGSNQPQHF	TGTGCCAGCTCAGCCGGAACCGGTGGTAGCAATCAGCCCCAGCATTTT
16	TRBV5-1	-	TRBJ2-1	-	CASSLAGRVVTDEQFF	TGCGCCAGCAGCTTGGCGGGTAGGGTGGTGACGGATGAGCAGTTCTTC
13	TRBV7-2	TRBD1	TRBJ1-2	-	CASSPGTAVWYTF	TGTGCCAGCAGCCCCGGGACAGCGGTTTGGTACACCTTC
16	TRBV11-2	-	TRBJ1-3	-	CASSSQMQGSGNTIYF	TGTGCCAGCAGCTCCCAGATGCAGGGGTCAGGAAACACCATATATTTT
13	TRBV7-2	TRBD1	TRBJ2-5	-	CASSGQGRETQYF	TGTGCCAGCAGCGGACAGGGGCGGGAGACCCAGTACTTC
14	TRBV29-1	TRBD1	TRBJ2-5	-	CSATGGIVQETQYF	TGCAGCGCAACAGGGGGCATTGTTCAAGAGACCCAGTACTTC
12	TRBV5-6	-	TRBJ1-2	-	CASRNQGYGYTF	TGTGCCAGCAGAAACCAGGGTTATGGCTACACCTTC
16	TRBV7-2	-	TRBJ2-5	-	CASSLAAQGVIETQYF	TGTGCCAGCAGCTTAGCGGCCCAAGGGGTAATAGAGACCCAGTACTTC
16	TRBV19	-	TRBJ2-6	once	CASSIVPSSGANVLTF	TGTGCCAGTAGTATAGTACCGTCGTCGGGGGCCAACGTCCTGACTTTC
14	TRBV7-2	TRBD1	TRBJ2-5	-	CASSFSGGGETQYF	TGTGCCAGCAGCTTTTCAGGGGGCGGGGAGACCCAGTACTTC
14	TRBV7-2	-	TRBJ2-7	-	CASSLVFGGREQYF	TGTGCCAGCAGCTTAGTATTTGGGGGTCGCGAGCAGTACTTC
14	TRBV11-1	TRBD2	TRBJ2-1	few	CASTRFGGGVEQFF	TGTGCCAGCACCCGATTCGGCGGGGGGGTTGAGCAGTTCTTC
12	TRBV10-3	-	TRBJ2-7	-	CAIRHPTYEQYF	TGTGCCATCAGGCATCCCACCTACGAGCAGTACTTC
14	TRBV28	TRBD1	TRBJ1-5	-	CASSGTDSNQPQHF	TGTGCCAGCAGTGGGACAGATAGCAATCAGCCCCAGCATTTT
15	TRBV5-1	TRBD2	TRBJ2-2	-	CASSPGAGEAGELFF	TGCGCCAGCAGCCCTGGAGCGGGGGAAGCCGGGGAGCTGTTTTTT
17	TRBV7-3	-	TRBJ2-7	-	CASSLADRGMPTDEQYF	TGTGCCAGCAGCTTAGCGGACCGGGGAATGCCCACCGACGAGCAGTACTTC
13	TRBV28	-	TRBJ1-2	-	CASSLRTAYGYTF	TGTGCCAGCAGTTTAAGAACAGCCTATGGCTACACCTTC
12	TRBV19	-	TRBJ1-2	-	CASRQVSYGYTF	TGTGCCAGTAGACAGGTATCATATGGCTACACCTTC
19	TRBV19	TRBD2	TRBJ2-5	-	CASSIRSGTSGSWQETQYF	TGTGCCAGTAGTATAAGGAGCGGGACTAGCGGGAGCTGGCAAGAGACCCAGTACTTC
13	TRBV6-5	-	TRBJ2-5	-	CASSYGTQETQYF	TGTGCCAGCAGCTACGGGACTCAAGAGACCCAGTACTTC
16	TRBV15	-	TRBJ1-4	-	CATSRDPQQTNEKLFF	TGTGCCACCAGCAGAGATCCACAGCAGACTAATGAAAAACTGTTTTTT
16	TRBV7-2	-	TRBJ2-3	-	CASSGGYRAGKDTQYF	TGTGCCAGCAGCGGCGGGTACCGGGCAGGGAAAGATACGCAGTATTTT
13	TRBV6-6	-	TRBJ1-3	-	CASSYLSGNTIYF	TGTGCCAGCAGTTACCTCTCTGGAAACACCATATATTTT
14	TRBV15	-	TRBJ2-1	-	CATSRVLEANEQFF	TGTGCCACCAGCAGAGTTCTCGAAGCGAATGAGCAGTTCTTC